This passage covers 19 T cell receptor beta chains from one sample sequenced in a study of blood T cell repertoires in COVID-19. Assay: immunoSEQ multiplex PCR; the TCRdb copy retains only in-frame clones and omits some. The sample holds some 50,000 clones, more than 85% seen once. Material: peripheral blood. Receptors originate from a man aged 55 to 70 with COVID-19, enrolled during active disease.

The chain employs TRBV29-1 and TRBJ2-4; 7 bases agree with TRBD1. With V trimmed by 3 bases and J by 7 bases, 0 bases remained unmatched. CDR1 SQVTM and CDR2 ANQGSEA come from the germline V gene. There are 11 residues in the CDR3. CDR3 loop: CSVDRGNIQYF. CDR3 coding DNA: TGCAGCGTTGACAGGGGGAACATTCAGTACTTC.

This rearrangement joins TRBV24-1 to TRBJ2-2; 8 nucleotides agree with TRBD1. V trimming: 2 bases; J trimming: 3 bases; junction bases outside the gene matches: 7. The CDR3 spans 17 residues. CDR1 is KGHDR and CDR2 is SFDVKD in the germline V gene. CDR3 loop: CATSDSPRTGHTGELFF. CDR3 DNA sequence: TGTGCCACCAGTGATTCACCGCGGACAGGGCACACCGGGGAGCTGTTTTTT.

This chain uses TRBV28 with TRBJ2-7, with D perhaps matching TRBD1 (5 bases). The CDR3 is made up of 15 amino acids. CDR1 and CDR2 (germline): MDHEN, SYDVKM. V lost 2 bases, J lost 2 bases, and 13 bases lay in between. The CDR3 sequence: CASSLKTGRTYEQYF. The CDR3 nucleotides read TGTGCCAGCAGTTTAAAAACAGGACGAACCTACGAGCAGTACTTC.

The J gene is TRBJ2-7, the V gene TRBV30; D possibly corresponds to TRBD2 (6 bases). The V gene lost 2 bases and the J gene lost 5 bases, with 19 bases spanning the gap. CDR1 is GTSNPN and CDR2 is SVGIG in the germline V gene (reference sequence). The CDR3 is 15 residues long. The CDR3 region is CAWSRGGIRADEQYF. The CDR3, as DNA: TGTGCCTGGAGTCGGGGAGGAATAAGGGCCGACGAGCAGTACTTC.

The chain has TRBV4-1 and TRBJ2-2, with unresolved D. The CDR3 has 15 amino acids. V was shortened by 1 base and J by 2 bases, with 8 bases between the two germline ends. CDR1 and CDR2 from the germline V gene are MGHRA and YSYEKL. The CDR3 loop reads CASSQVLLNTGELFF. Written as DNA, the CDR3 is TGCGCCAGCAGCCAAGTATTGTTAAACACCGGGGAGCTGTTTTTT.

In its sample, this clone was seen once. The CDR3 DNA follows: TGTGCCAGCAGCTTAGGGCCAGGTTCTGGGGCCAACGTCCTGACTTTC. This gives the protein CASSLGPGSGANVLTF. The rearrangement uses TRBV7-2 and TRBJ2-6; no definite D call. The CDR3 consists of 16 residues. The germline V gene has CDR1 SGHTA and CDR2 FQGNSA. V was trimmed by 1 base and J by 1 base, leaving 8 bases between them.

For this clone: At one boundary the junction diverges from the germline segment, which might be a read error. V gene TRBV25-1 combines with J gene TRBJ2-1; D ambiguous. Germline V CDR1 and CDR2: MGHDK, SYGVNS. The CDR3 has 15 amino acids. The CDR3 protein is CASRESSTIYNEQFF. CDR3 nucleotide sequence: TGTGCCAGCAGAGAATCGAGTACTATCTACAATGAGCAGTTCTTC.

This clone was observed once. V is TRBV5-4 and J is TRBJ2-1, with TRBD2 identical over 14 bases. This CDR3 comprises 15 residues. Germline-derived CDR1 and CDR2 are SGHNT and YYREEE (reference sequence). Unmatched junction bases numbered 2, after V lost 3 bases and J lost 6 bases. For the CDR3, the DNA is TGTGCCAGCAGCTCCGGGACTAGCGGGGGCAATGAGCAGTTCTTC. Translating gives CASSSGTSGGNEQFF.

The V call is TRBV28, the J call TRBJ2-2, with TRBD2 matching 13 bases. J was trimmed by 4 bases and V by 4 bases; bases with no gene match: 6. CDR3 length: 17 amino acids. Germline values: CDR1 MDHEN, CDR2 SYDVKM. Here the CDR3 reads CASSSPGLAGITGELFF. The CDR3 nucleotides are TGTGCCAGCAGTTCACCGGGACTAGCGGGAATCACCGGGGAGCTGTTTTTT.

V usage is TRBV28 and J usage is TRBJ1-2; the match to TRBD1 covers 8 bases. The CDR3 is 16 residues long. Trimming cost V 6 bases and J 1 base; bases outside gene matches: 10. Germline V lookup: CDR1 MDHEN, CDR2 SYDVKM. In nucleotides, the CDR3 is TGTGCCAGCAGAGCTTCCGAAGGACAGGGTAACTATGGCTACACCTTC. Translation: CASRASEGQGNYGYTF.

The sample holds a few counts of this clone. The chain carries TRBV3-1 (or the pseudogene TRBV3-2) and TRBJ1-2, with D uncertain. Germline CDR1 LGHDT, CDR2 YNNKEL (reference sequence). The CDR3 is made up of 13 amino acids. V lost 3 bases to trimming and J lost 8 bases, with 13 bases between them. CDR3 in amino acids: CASSQGEIGGYTF. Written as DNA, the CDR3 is TGTGCCAGCAGCCAGGGAGAGATCGGCGGCTACACCTTC.

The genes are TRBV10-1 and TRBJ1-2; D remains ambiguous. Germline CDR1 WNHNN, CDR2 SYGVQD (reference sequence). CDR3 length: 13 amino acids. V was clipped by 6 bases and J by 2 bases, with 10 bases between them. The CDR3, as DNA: TGCGCCAGCAGCGACTACACGAACTATGGCTACACCTTC. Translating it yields CASSDYTNYGYTF.

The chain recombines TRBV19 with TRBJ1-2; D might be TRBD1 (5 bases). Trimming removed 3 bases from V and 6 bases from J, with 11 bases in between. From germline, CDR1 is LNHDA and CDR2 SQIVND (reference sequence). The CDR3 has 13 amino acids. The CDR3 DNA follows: TGTGCCAGTAGTATGACCGCGGGGGATGGCTACACCTTC. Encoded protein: CASSMTAGDGYTF.

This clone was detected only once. CDR3 protein: CASSTGQGNTGELFF. The DNA of the CDR3 is TGTGCCAGCAGCACAGGACAGGGGAACACCGGGGAGCTGTTTTTT. The chain is built from TRBV6-5 and TRBJ2-2, with TRBD1 matching 8 bases. This CDR3 is 15 amino acids long. Germline V lookup: CDR1 MNHEY, CDR2 SVGAGI. V shed 6 bases, J shed 1 base, and the junction held 4 bases outside the gene matches.

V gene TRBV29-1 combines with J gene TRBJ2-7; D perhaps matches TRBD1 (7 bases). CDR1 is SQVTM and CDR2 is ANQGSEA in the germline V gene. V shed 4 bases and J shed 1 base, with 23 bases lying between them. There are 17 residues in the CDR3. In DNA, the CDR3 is TGCAGCGTTGCGGCCGGAGGGACAGCCGCTATTTCCTACGAGCAGTACTTC. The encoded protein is CSVAAGGTAAISYEQYF.

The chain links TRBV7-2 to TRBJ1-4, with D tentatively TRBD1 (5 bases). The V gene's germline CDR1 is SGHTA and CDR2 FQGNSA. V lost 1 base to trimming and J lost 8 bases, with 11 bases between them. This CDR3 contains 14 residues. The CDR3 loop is CASSLGGVAEKLFF. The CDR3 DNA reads TGTGCCAGCAGCTTAGGGGGGGTCGCGGAAAAACTGTTTTTT. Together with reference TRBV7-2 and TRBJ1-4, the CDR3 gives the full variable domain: GAGVSQSPSNKVTEKGKDVELRCDPISGHTALYWYRQSLGQGLEFLIYFQGNSAPDKSGLPSDRFSAERTGGSVSTLTIQRTQQEDSAVYLCASSLGGVAEKLFFGSGTQLSVL.

The CDR3 sequence: CASFGQVGGKYNEQFF. For the CDR3, the DNA is TGCGCCAGCTTCGGGCAGGTCGGCGGGAAATACAATGAGCAGTTCTTC. The rearrangement uses TRBV4-1 and TRBJ2-1; tentative D call: TRBD2 (6 bases). Germline CDR1 reads MGHRA; CDR2 reads YSYEKL. Trimming removed 8 bases from V and 4 bases from J, with 21 bases in between. The CDR3 covers 16 residues.

The CDR3 loop reads CASSSNTGARVAFF. Here the CDR3 DNA reads TGTGCCAGCAGTTCAAACACAGGGGCTCGGGTAGCTTTCTTT. The chain joins TRBV28 to TRBJ1-1; 7 bases align to TRBD1. V shed 4 bases and J 10 bases; nucleotides not matched to a gene: 12. The CDR3 covers 14 residues. Germline CDR1 reads MDHEN; CDR2 reads SYDVKM.

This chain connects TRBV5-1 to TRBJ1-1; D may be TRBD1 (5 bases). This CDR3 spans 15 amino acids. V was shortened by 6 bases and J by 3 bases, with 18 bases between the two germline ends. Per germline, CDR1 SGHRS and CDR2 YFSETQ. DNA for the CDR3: TGCGCCAGCAACCTGGCGGGGAGAGGGGACACTGAAGCTTTCTTT. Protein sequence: CASNLAGRGDTEAFF.